The sequence of this T cell receptor beta chain was determined in a study of T cell repertoires in cytomegalovirus infection. Study as a whole: CMV epitopes used comprised recently identified HLA-C-restricted ones and well-studied HLA-B-restricted ones. Public TCR beta signature analysis indicated the presence of both CMV infection and matching HLA type.

TCRdb re-called the reads through MiXCR, storing one row per CDR3 protein. The sample holds tens of thousands of distinct CDR3 sequences, roughly a fifth seen once. This clonotype has at least ten counts. Its antigen is unidentified. CDR1 is WSHSY and CDR2 is SAAADI in the germline V gene. This CDR3 has 14 amino acids. The ends were cut back, 6 bases at V and 2 bases at J, with 13 bases in the middle. The chain links TRBV10-2 to TRBJ1-2; D is unclear. The specimen was CD8+ T cells from cultured PBMCs, collected from culture after CMV antigen stimulation. The receptor comes from a human donor in good health (CMV status not recorded). Some clones in this sample may be carry-over from other donors' samples. The CDR3, as DNA: TGCGCCAGCAGATCGCTTACAGTCAACTATGGCTACACCTTC. Translating it yields CASRSLTVNYGYTF.